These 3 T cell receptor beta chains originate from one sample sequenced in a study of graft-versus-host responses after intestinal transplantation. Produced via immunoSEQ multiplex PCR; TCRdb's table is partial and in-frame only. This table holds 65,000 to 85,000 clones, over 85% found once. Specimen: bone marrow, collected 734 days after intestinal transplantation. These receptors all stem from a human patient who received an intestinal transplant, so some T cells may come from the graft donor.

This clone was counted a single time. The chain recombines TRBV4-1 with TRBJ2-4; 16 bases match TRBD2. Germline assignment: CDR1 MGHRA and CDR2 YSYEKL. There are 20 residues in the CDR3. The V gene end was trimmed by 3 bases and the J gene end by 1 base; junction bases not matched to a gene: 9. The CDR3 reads CASSQGTSGGAESAKNIQYF. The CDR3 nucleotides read TGCGCCAGCAGCCAGGGGACTAGCGGGGGGGCCGAGTCTGCCAAAAACATTCAGTACTTC.

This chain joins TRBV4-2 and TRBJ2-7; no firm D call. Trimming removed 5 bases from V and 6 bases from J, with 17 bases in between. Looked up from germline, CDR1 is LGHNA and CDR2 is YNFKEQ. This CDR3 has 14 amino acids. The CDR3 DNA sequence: TGTGCCAGCAGCTCTGAAGAGTCCCCCCCCGAGCAGTACTTC. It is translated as CASSSEESPPEQYF.

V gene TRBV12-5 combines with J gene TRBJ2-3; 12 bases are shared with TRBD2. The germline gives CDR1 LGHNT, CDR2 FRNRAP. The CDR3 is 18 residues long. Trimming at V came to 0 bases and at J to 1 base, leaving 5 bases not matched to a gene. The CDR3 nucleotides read TGTGCTAGTGGTTTGGTATACCGACTAGCGGGGGGCACAGATACGCAGTATTTT. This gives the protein CASGLVYRLAGGTDTQYF. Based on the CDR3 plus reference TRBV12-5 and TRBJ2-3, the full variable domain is DARVTQTPRHKVTEMGQEVTMRCQPILGHNTVFWYRQTMMQGLELLAYFRNRAPLDDSGMPKDRFSAEMPDATLATLKIQPSEPRDSAVYFCASGLVYRLAGGTDTQYFGPGTRLTVL.